This TCR beta chain was obtained from a study of blood T cell repertoires in COVID-19. Background on the study: Samples of COVID-19 (acute and convalescent) were obtained from the United States, Italy and Spain. T cells, B-cell-depleted T cells, or PBMCs supplied cDNA or gDNA.

Germline assignment: CDR1 LNHNV and CDR2 YYDKDF (reference sequence). Trimming shortened V by 1 base and J by 8 bases, and 15 bases separated the two germline ends. The CDR3 sequence is 15 residues long. The repertoire was sequenced with immunoSEQ multiplex PCR; TCRdb's copy has only in-frame clones and lacks some. The sample lists roughly 260,000 clones; roughly nine tenths were seen once. Cohort allocation depended upon clinical history that participants reported. This receptor was obtained from a woman aged 30 to 39 with acute COVID-19. Sequenced: PBMCs or T cells enriched from blood (not recorded which). This chain uses TRBV15 with TRBJ2-1; maybe TRBD1 (6 bases). The CDR3 coding sequence is TGTGCCACCAGCAGAGGGAAAACAGGGTCCGATGAGCAGTTCTTC. It encodes CATSRGKTGSDEQFF.